The present TCR beta chain was sequenced within a study of blood T cells in healthy people across ages. Study outcomes and limitations: Long-lived donors exceeded aged donors in naive CD4+ cells and diversity. Per million T cells, the diversity of TCR beta decreased roughly linearly as age advanced.

As concerns this clonotype: Its antigen is not identified.

Using a J-beta primer mix together with a sample-barcoded 5' primer, a second PCR was run for about 7 to 12 cycles. Template switching added a 12-random-nucleotide identifier to every cDNA molecule. Each CDR3 protein is one row after TCRdb ran MiXCR on the 5' RACE reads. The table lists 750,000 or so distinct CDR3 sequences, roughly 25% of them singletons, with more than 8.5% in the top ten. The sample was also reused in another study, on T cells of mothers and their children. This second study says: Among related mother-child pairs, overlap was slightly higher than in unrelated pairs, though not significantly.

The sequence was collected from a boy between 10 and 17 years old in good health. Sequenced: blood.

The CDR3 DNA reads as TGCAGTGCTAGAGATAAACAGGCTGGGGCCAACGTCCTGACTTTC. Protein sequence: CSARDKQAGANVLTF. The V call is TRBV20-1, the J call TRBJ2-6, with D possibly being TRBD1 (5 bases). CDR1 DFQATT and CDR2 SNEGSKA come from the germline V gene (reference sequence). This CDR3 is 15 amino acids long. Trimming shortened V by 0 bases and J by 2 bases, and 8 bases separated the two germline ends.